Below, 32 T cell receptor beta chains from the same sample are listed, as sequenced in a study of Tregs in tolerant kidney transplant recipients. Assay used: immunoSEQ multiplex PCR; TCRdb lists only in-frame clones, some missing. The table records some 110,000 clones, 92% of them present only once. Sequenced material: CD4+ T cells from blood. Receptor source: a human donor in good health.

The chain is built from TRBV7-8 and TRBJ2-3; TRBD2 might be the D (5 bases). Looked up from germline, CDR1 is SGHVS and CDR2 is FQNEAQ. Trimming shortened V by 1 base and J by 3 bases, and 11 bases separated the two germline ends. The CDR3 is 15 residues long. CDR3 loop: CASSLGLARTDTQYF. The CDR3 bases are TGTGCCAGCAGCTTAGGGCTAGCTCGAACAGATACGCAGTATTTT. Full variable domain (rest looked up from reference TRBV7-8 and TRBJ2-3): GAGVSQSPRYKVAKRGQDVALRCDPISGHVSLFWYQQALGQGPEFLTYFQNEAQLDKSGLPSDRFFAERPEGSVSTLKIQRTQQEDSAVYLCASSLGLARTDTQYFGPGTRLTVL.

The DNA of the CDR3 is TGTGCCAGCAGCCGTGGGGGGCAGGACTATGGCTACACCTTC. This sequence encodes CASSRGGQDYGYTF. The chain links TRBV5-4 to TRBJ1-2, with D tentatively TRBD1 (6 bases). CDR3 length: 14 residues. Germline-derived CDR1 and CDR2 are SGHNT and YYREEE (reference sequence). V lost 4 bases and J lost 3, with 13 bases in between.

The chain carries TRBV5-1 and TRBJ2-3; D is undetermined. This CDR3 has 11 amino acids. V lost 0 bases and J 4 bases, leaving 0 bases between the germline ends. CDR1 and CDR2 from the germline V gene are SGHRS and YFSETQ. CDR3 protein: CASSLADTQYF. The CDR3 DNA reads TGCGCCAGCAGCTTGGCAGATACGCAGTATTTT. Combining the CDR3 with reference TRBV5-1 and TRBJ2-3 gives the whole variable domain KAGVTQTPRYLIKTRGQQVTLSCSPISGHRSVSWYQQTPGQGLQFLFEYFSETQRNKGNFPGRFSGRQFSNSRSEMNVSTLELGDSALYLCASSLADTQYFGPGTRLTVL.

This clone was seen only once. V is TRBV9 and J is TRBJ2-3; D possibly uses TRBD1 or TRBD2 (5 bases each). Trimming stripped 3 bases from V and 6 bases from J, with 17 bases between. The CDR3 has 15 residues. CDR1 is SGDLS, CDR2 YYNGEE, per germline. The DNA for the CDR3 is TGTGCCAGCAGCGCCACGGGACCCGGGCAGGATACGCAGTATTTT. The encoded protein is CASSATGPGQDTQYF.

This clone was picked up one time. The chain employs TRBV2 and TRBJ2-5, with D perhaps TRBD1 (5 bases). The CDR3 loop spans 12 amino acids. CDR1 is SNHLY, CDR2 FYNNEI, per germline. Trimming cost V 3 bases and J 5 bases, with 7 bases left between them. The CDR3 nucleotides read TGTGCCAGCAGTGACTCAGGGGAGACCCAGTACTTC. It encodes CASSDSGETQYF.

The chain carries TRBV18 and TRBJ2-5; tentative D call: TRBD1 (6 bases). Germline loops: CDR1 KGHSH, CDR2 LQKENI. The CDR3 totals 16 residues. The germline V and J ends were trimmed by 0 bases and 3 bases, with 14 bases remaining between them. Here the CDR3 reads CASSPPDSVSKETQYF. CDR3 DNA: TGTGCCAGCTCACCACCGGACAGCGTATCGAAAGAGACCCAGTACTTC.

The V call is TRBV7-8, the J call TRBJ1-5, with 8 bases identical to TRBD1. After removal of 5 bases from V and 3 bases from J, the junction contained 6 bases not matched to a gene. The CDR3 spans 15 residues. The V gene's germline CDR1 is SGHVS and CDR2 FQNEAQ. The CDR3: CASSNRGDINQPQHF. DNA for the CDR3: TGTGCCAGCAGCAACAGGGGGGATATCAATCAGCCCCAGCATTTT.

The gene calls are TRBV5-1 and TRBJ2-7; TRBD1 matches 7 bases. Germline trimming cut 4 bases from V and 3 bases from J; bases unmatched to any gene: 10. The CDR3 length is 15 residues. CDR1 is SGHRS, CDR2 YFSETQ, per germline. The CDR3 bases are TGCGCCAGCAGCCGCGGACAGGTACGCTTCTACGAGCAGTACTTC. It translates to CASSRGQVRFYEQYF.

The rearrangement joins TRBV21-1 to TRBJ2-7. TRBV21-1 is a pseudogene. This CDR3 has 14 amino acids. The CDR3 DNA follows: TGTGCCAGCAGCAAAGCAGGTATCACCTACGAGCAGTACTTC. This sequence encodes CASSKAGITYEQYF.

This chain uses TRBV5-1 with TRBJ2-5; D unclear. Germline V gene sequence: CDR1 SGHRS, CDR2 YFSETQ. The CDR3 extends over 15 amino acids. Trimming cost V 5 bases and J 5 bases, with 19 bases left between them. The CDR3 spells CASSPMSRALETQYF. As DNA, the CDR3 is TGCGCCAGCAGTCCCATGAGCCGGGCCTTGGAGACCCAGTACTTC.

This clone was seen only once. The chain couples TRBV5-5 to TRBJ2-3, with 7 bases fitting TRBD1. CDR3 length: 15 amino acids. The germline V gene encodes CDR1 SGHKS and CDR2 YYEKEE (reference sequence). V dropped 4 bases and J dropped 5; count of bases not matched to a gene: 10. The CDR3 nucleotides read TGTGCCAGCAGCCTGACAGGACAGGCCGTAGATACGCAGTATTTT. Translating it yields CASSLTGQAVDTQYF. Full variable domain (remainder filled in from reference TRBV5-5 and TRBJ2-3): DAGVTQSPTHLIKTRGQQVTLRCSPISGHKSVSWYQQVLGQGPQFIFQYYEKEERGRGNFPDRFSARQFPNYSSELNVNALLLGDSALYLCASSLTGQAVDTQYFGPGTRLTVL.

This clone appeared a single time. V usage is TRBV6-5 and J usage is TRBJ2-1, with 10 bases fitting TRBD2. V was clipped by 2 bases and J by 7 bases; unmatched bases: 5. Germline V gene lookup returns CDR1 MNHEY and CDR2 SVGAGI. The CDR3 totals 15 residues. The DNA of the CDR3 is TGTGCCAGCAGTTACCTAGCGGGAGTTGCAAATGAGCAGTTCTTC. The encoded protein is CASSYLAGVANEQFF.

The gene calls are TRBV10-2 and TRBJ1-1, with D tentatively TRBD1 (5 bases). V gave up 6 bases and J gave up 4 bases, with 15 bases separating them. Germline loops: CDR1 WSHSY, CDR2 SAAADI. The CDR3 spans 14 residues. The CDR3: CASRVGGTVTEAFF. For the CDR3, the DNA is TGCGCCAGCAGGGTTGGGGGGACCGTCACTGAAGCTTTCTTT.

The J gene is TRBJ1-4, the V gene TRBV20-1, with D possibly TRBD1 on 5 matching bases. The CDR3 extends over 11 amino acids. Germline lookup yields CDR1 DFQATT and CDR2 SNEGSKA (reference sequence). The V gene lost 6 bases and the J gene lost 13 bases, with 15 bases spanning the gap. The CDR3 DNA reads as TGCAGTGCAACGCTCCAGGGTAGACTGTTTTTT. Translated, it gives CSATLQGRLFF.

The V call is TRBV6-6, the J call TRBJ2-5; D may match TRBD1 or TRBD2 (5 bases each). Trimming stripped 5 bases from V and 7 bases from J, with 20 bases between. CDR1 is MNHNY and CDR2 is SVGAGI in the germline V gene (reference sequence). The CDR3 spans 15 residues. CDR3 coding DNA: TGTGCCAGCAGTACTGGGACGGGCTCCGGAGGGACCCAGTACTTC. Its protein product is CASSTGTGSGGTQYF.

In its sample, this clone was seen a few times. This chain connects TRBV23-1 to TRBJ2-7; 9 bases agree with TRBD1. TRBV23-1 qualifies as an ORF whose function is uncertain. The CDR3 spans 15 residues. V lost 2 bases to trimming and J lost 3 bases; unmatched junction nucleotides: 5. The CDR3 loop reads CASSQLRDRVYEQYF. CDR3 nucleotides: TGCGCCAGCAGTCAACTCCGGGACAGGGTCTACGAGCAGTACTTC.

This chain connects TRBV9 to TRBJ1-1, with D perhaps matching TRBD1 (5 bases). V shed 5 bases and J shed 2 bases, with 13 bases lying between them. CDR3 size: 14 residues. Germline CDR1 is SGDLS and CDR2 is YYNGEE. The CDR3 here is CASSGGAGNTEAFF. DNA of the CDR3: TGTGCCAGCAGTGGAGGGGCTGGCAACACTGAAGCTTTCTTT.

CDR3 loop: CASSLVAGSYNEQFF. CDR3 sequence (DNA): TGCGCCAGCAGCCTAGTAGCGGGGTCCTACAATGAGCAGTTCTTC. This chain connects TRBV4-1 to TRBJ2-1; 8 bases match TRBD2. V shed 4 bases, J shed 1 base, and the junction held 3 bases outside the gene matches. This CDR3 is built from 15 residues. Germline assignment: CDR1 MGHRA and CDR2 YSYEKL.

The rearrangement joins TRBV9 to TRBJ1-2, with D uncertain. Germline CDR1 is SGDLS and CDR2 is YYNGEE. The germline V and J ends were trimmed by 4 bases and 1 base, with 17 bases remaining between them. There are 16 residues in the CDR3. In DNA, the CDR3 is TGTGCCAGCAGCCTCTCGGACGGGAACTATAACTATGGCTACACCTTC. Translation gives CASSLSDGNYNYGYTF.

The chain combines TRBV7-2 with TRBJ1-3, with TRBD1 identical over 10 bases. The junction had 8 bases not matched to a gene; V was cut back by 5 bases and J by 1 base. This CDR3 comprises 17 residues. Germline lookup yields CDR1 SGHTA and CDR2 FQGNSA. As DNA, the CDR3 is TGTGCCAGCAGCCCGAGACAGGGGGCGCTTTCTGGAAACACCATATATTTT. Protein: CASSPRQGALSGNTIYF.

The V and J genes are TRBV12-5 and TRBJ2-5, with TRBD1 as a possible D gene (6 bases). The CDR3 loop spans 18 amino acids. Germline V CDR1 and CDR2: LGHNT, FRNRAP. Trimming pared 3 bases from V and 0 bases from J, leaving 20 bases between. The CDR3 loop is CASGLNRDGRAYQETQYF. The CDR3 DNA reads as TGTGCTAGTGGTTTAAACAGGGACGGACGGGCGTACCAAGAGACCCAGTACTTC.

This sequence joins TRBV9 and TRBJ1-3, with a weak D call TRBD1 (5 bases). The CDR3 is 14 amino acids. CDR1 is SGDLS and CDR2 is YYNGEE in the germline V gene. V lost 0 bases to trimming and J lost 1 base, with 5 bases between them. CDR3 sequence: CASSVGQSGNTIYF. The CDR3 coding sequence is TGTGCCAGCAGCGTAGGACAGTCTGGAAACACCATATATTTT.

The V and J genes are TRBV7-3 and TRBJ2-2; no firm D call. From germline, CDR1 is SGHTA and CDR2 FQGTGA. The V and J ends lost 3 bases and 6 bases respectively, with 11 bases between them. The length of the CDR3 is 14 residues. Here the CDR3 DNA reads TGTGCCAGCAGCTTTGCTTCGGCGGCCGGGGAGCTGTTTTTT. Translating it yields CASSFASAAGELFF.

CDR3 DNA: TGTGCCTGGAGTCTCCCAGATACGCAGTATTTT. Protein product: CAWSLPDTQYF. The V call is TRBV30, the J call TRBJ2-3; D unresolved. This CDR3 region has 11 residues. The V gene lost 2 bases and the J gene lost 4 bases, with 4 bases spanning the gap. From germline, CDR1 is GTSNPN and CDR2 SVGIG (reference sequence).

This sequence joins TRBV6-1 and TRBJ1-2, with D maybe TRBD1 (6 bases). Germline V CDR1 and CDR2: MNHNS, SASEGT. This CDR3 is built from 16 residues. Between the trimmed V and J ends, which lost 4 bases and 4 bases, there was a span of 19 bases. CDR3 region: CASSVMGGPSPYGYTF. The CDR3 region has the DNA TGTGCCAGCAGTGTAATGGGGGGGCCCTCCCCCTATGGCTACACCTTC.

The rearrangement joins TRBV10-2 to TRBJ2-4; D uncertain. Deletions cut 4 bases from V and 1 base from J, with 11 bases between. CDR1 and CDR2 from the germline V gene are WSHSY and SAAADI. CDR3 size: 15 residues. The CDR3 reads CASSGRSTAKNIQYF. CDR3 coding DNA: TGCGCCAGCAGTGGTAGGTCTACGGCCAAAAACATTCAGTACTTC.

CDR3 in DNA: TGTGCCAGCAGCTCACTAGCGGATCCCTACAATGAGCAGTTCTTC. It codes for CASSSLADPYNEQFF. This chain joins TRBV5-6 and TRBJ2-1; 8 bases line up with TRBD2. CDR3 length: 15 residues. Germline CDR1 reads SGHDT; CDR2 reads YYEEEE. V shed 3 bases, J shed 2 bases, and the junction held 4 bases outside the gene matches.

The chain employs TRBV7-8 and TRBJ2-1; perhaps TRBD2 as D (5 bases). In germline, CDR1 is SGHVS, CDR2 FQNEAQ. Trimming cost V 1 base and J 2 bases, with 12 bases left between them. This CDR3 region has 16 residues. CDR3 residues: CASSLVGGLTYNEQFF. CDR3 DNA: TGTGCCAGCAGCTTAGTGGGCGGACTGACCTACAATGAGCAGTTCTTC.

The V and J genes are TRBV29-1 and TRBJ2-3; a weak D match, TRBD1 (5 bases). The germline V gene has CDR1 SQVTM and CDR2 ANQGSEA. This CDR3 has 12 amino acids. Deletions cut 5 bases from V and 1 base from J, with 7 bases between. CDR3 nucleotides: TGCAGCGTTAAGACAGGCACAGATACGCAGTATTTT. This gives the protein CSVKTGTDTQYF.

The rearrangement joins TRBV5-6 to TRBJ1-4; D may be TRBD1 (5 bases). This CDR3 comprises 17 residues. V lost 0 bases, J lost 0 bases, and 12 bases lay in between. The V gene's germline CDR1 is SGHDT and CDR2 YYEEEE. CDR3 in amino acids: CASSLGGTVATNEKLFF. CDR3 nucleotide sequence: TGTGCCAGCAGCTTGGGGGGCACCGTTGCAACTAATGAAAAACTGTTTTTT.

The chain's CDR3 is CASSLVTQPGETQYF. The CDR3 bases are TGTGCCAGCAGCTTAGTTACTCAGCCAGGGGAGACCCAGTACTTC. The chain has TRBV7-8 and TRBJ2-5, with D possibly matching TRBD1 (5 bases). Per the germline V gene, CDR1 is SGHVS and CDR2 is FQNEAQ. CDR3 size: 15 residues. V lost 1 base and J 5 bases, leaving 14 bases between the germline ends.

This chain uses TRBV15 with TRBJ1-5; no clear D gene. Per the germline V gene, CDR1 is LNHNV and CDR2 is YYDKDF (reference sequence). V was trimmed by 8 bases and J by 9 bases, leaving 14 bases between them. The CDR3 has 12 residues. The CDR3 is CATGENFGPQHF. The DNA of the CDR3 is TGTGCCACCGGGGAGAACTTCGGGCCCCAGCATTTT.